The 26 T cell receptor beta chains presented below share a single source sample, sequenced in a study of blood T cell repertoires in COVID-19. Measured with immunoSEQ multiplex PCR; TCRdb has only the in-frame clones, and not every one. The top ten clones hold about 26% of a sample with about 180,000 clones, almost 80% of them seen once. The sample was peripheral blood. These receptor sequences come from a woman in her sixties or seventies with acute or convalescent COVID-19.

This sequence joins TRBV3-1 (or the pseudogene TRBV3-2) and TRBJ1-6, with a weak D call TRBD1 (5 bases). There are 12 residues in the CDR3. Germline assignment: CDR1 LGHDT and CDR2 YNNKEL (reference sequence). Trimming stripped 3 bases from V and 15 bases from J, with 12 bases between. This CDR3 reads CASSHSQGSLHF. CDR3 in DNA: TGTGCCAGCAGCCACAGTCAGGGAAGCCTCCACTTT.

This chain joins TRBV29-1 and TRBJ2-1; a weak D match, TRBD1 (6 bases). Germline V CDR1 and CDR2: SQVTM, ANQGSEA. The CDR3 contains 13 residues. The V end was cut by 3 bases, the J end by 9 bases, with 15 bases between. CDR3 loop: CSVEGALMVEQFF. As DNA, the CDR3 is TGCAGCGTTGAGGGGGCCCTAATGGTTGAGCAGTTCTTC.

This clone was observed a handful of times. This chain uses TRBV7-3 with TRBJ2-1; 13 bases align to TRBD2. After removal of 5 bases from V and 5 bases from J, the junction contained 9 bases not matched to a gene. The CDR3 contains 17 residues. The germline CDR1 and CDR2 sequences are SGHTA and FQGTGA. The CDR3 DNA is TGTGCCAGCAGCGAATACCCTGGACTAGCGGGGGACAATGAGCAGTTCTTC. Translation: CASSEYPGLAGDNEQFF.

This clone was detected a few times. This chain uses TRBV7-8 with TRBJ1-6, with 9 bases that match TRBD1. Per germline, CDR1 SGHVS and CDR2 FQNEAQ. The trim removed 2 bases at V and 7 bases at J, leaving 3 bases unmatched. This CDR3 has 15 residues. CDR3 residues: CASSLKDRGNSPLHF. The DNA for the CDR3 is TGTGCCAGCAGCTTAAAGGACAGGGGCAATTCACCCCTCCACTTT.

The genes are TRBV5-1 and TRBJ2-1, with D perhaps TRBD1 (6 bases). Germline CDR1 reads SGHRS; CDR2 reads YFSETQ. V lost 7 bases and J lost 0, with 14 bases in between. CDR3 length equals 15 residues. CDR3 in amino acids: CASSLATGSYNEQFF. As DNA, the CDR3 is TGCGCCAGCTCATTAGCGACAGGCTCCTACAATGAGCAGTTCTTC.

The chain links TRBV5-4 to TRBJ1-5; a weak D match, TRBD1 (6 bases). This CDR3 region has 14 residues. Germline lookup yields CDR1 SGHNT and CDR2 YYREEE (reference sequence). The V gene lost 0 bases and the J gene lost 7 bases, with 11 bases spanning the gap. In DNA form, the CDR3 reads TGTGCCAGCAGCTTGGCAGGGGTTTCCCAGCCCCAGCATTTT. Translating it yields CASSLAGVSQPQHF.

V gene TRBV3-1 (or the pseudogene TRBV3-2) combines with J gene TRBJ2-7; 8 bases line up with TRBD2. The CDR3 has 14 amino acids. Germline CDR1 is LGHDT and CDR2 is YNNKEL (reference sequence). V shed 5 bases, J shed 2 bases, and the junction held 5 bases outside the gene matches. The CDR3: CASSSRGGTYEQYF. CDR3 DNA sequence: TGTGCCAGCAGCTCTCGGGGGGGAACCTACGAGCAGTACTTC.

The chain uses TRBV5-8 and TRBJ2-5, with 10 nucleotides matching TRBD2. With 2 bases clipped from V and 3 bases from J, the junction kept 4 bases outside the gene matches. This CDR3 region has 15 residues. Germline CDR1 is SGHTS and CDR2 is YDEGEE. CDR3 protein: CASSLLLAGEETQYF. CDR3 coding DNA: TGTGCCAGCAGCTTACTCCTAGCGGGAGAAGAGACCCAGTACTTC.

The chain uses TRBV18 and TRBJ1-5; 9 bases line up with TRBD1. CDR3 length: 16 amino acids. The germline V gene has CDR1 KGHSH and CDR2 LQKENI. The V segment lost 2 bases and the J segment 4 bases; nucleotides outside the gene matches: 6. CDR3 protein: CASSPEGQGLNQPQHF. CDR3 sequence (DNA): TGTGCCAGCTCACCAGAGGGACAGGGTTTGAATCAGCCCCAGCATTTT. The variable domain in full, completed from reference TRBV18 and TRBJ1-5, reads NAGVMQNPRHLVRRRGQEARLRCSPMKGHSHVYWYRQLPEEGLKFMVYLQKENIIDESGMPKERFSAEFPKEGPSILRIQQVVRGDSAAYFCASSPEGQGLNQPQHFGDGTRLSIL.

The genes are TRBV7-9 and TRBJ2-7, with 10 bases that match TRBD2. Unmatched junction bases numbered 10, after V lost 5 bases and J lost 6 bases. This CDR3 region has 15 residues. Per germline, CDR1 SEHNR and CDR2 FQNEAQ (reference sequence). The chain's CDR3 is CASSPHSGRVGEQYF. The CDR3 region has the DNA TGTGCCAGCAGCCCCCACAGCGGGAGGGTGGGCGAGCAGTACTTC.

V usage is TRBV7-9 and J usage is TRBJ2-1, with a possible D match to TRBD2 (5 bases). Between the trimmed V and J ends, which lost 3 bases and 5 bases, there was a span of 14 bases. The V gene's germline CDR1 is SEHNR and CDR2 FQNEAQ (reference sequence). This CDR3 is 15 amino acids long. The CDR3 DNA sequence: TGTGCCAGCAGCTTTGGGAGCCTTTCGAACAATGAGCAGTTCTTC. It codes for CASSFGSLSNNEQFF. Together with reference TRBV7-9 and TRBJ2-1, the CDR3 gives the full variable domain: DTGVSQNPRHKITKRGQNVTFRCDPISEHNRLYWYRQTLGQGPEFLTYFQNEAQLEKSRLLSDRFSAERPKGSFSTLEIQRTEQGDSAMYLCASSFGSLSNNEQFFGPGTRLTVL.

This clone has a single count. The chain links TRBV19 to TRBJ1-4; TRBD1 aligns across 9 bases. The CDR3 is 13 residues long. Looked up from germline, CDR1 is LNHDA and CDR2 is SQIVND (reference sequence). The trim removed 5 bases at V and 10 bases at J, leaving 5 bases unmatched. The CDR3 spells CASSPGTGTKLFF. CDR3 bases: TGTGCCAGTAGTCCCGGGACAGGGACAAAACTGTTTTTT.

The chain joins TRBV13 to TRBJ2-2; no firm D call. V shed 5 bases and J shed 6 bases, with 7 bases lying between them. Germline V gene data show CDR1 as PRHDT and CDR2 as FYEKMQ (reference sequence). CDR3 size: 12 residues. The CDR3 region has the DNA TGTGCCAGCAGCCTCGTCCCCGGGGAGCTGTTTTTT. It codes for CASSLVPGELFF.

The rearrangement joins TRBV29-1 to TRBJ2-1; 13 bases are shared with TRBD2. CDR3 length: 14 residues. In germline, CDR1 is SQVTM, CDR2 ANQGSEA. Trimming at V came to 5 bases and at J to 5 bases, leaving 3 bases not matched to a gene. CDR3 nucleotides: TGCAGCGTTCGGACTAGCGGGGGTGACAATGAGCAGTTCTTC. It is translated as CSVRTSGGDNEQFF.

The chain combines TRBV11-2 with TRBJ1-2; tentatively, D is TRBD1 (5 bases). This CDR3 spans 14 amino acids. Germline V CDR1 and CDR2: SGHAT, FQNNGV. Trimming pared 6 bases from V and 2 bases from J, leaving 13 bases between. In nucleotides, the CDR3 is TGTGCCAGCAGTTCCAGACAGACGAACTATGGCTACACCTTC. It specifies CASSSRQTNYGYTF.

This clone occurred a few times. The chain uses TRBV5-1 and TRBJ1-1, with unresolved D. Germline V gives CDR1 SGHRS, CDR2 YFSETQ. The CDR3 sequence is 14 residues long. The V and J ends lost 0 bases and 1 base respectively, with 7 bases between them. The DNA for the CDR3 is TGCGCCAGCAGCTTGGGTGGTAGGAACACTGAAGCTTTCTTT. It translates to CASSLGGRNTEAFF.

CDR3 region: CASCRDSNSEQFF. CDR3 DNA: TGCGCCAGCTGCCGGGACAGTAACAGTGAGCAGTTCTTC. J is TRBJ2-1 and V is TRBV23-1, with 7 bases identical to TRBD1. TRBV23-1 is an ORF, and what it does is uncertain. V shed 8 bases, J shed 9 bases, and the junction held 10 bases outside the gene matches. The CDR3 covers 13 residues.

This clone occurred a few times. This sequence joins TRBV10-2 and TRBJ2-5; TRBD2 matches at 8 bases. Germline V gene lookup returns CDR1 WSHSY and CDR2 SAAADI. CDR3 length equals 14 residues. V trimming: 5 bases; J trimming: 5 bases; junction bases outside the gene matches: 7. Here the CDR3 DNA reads TGCGCCAGCAGTCTAGGACTAGCCGGGGAGACCCAGTACTTC. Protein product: CASSLGLAGETQYF.

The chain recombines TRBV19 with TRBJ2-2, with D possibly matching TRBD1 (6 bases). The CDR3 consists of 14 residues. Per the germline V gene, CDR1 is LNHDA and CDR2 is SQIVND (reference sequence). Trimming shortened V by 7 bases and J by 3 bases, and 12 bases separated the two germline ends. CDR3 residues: CASNTGLDTGELFF. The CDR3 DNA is TGTGCCAGTAACACAGGGCTAGACACCGGGGAGCTGTTTTTT.

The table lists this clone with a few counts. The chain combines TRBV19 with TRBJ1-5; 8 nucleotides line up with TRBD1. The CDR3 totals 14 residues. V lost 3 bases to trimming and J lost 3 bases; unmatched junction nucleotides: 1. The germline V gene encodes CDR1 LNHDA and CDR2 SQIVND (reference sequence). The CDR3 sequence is CASSMTGANQPQHF. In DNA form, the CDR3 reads TGTGCCAGTAGTATGACAGGGGCCAATCAGCCCCAGCATTTT.

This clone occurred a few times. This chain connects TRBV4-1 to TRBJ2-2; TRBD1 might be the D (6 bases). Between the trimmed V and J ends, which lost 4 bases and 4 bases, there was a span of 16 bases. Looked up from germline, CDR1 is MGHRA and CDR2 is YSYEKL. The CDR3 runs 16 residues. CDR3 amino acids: CASSLPGQPFTGELFF. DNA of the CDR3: TGCGCCAGCAGCCTCCCGGGACAACCTTTCACCGGGGAGCTGTTTTTT.

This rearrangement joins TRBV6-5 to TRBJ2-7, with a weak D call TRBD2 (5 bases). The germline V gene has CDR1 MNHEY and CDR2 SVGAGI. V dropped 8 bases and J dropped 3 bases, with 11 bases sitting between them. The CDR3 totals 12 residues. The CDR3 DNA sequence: TGTGCCAGCGGGGATCGGGGCTACGAGCAGTACTTC. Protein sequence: CASGDRGYEQYF.

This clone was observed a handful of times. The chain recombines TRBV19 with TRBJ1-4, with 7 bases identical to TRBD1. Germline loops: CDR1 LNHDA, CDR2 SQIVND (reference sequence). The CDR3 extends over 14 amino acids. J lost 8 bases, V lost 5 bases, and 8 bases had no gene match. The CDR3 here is CASSLGTAMEKLFF. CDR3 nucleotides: TGTGCCAGTAGTCTCGGGACAGCTATGGAAAAACTGTTTTTT.

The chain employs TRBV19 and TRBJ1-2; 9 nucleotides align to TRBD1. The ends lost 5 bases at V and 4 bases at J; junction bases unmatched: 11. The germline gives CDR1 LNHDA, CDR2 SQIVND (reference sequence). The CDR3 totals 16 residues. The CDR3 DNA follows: TGTGCCAGTAGTCCTCTTCCCGGGACAGGGTTCTATGGCTACACCTTC. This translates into CASSPLPGTGFYGYTF.

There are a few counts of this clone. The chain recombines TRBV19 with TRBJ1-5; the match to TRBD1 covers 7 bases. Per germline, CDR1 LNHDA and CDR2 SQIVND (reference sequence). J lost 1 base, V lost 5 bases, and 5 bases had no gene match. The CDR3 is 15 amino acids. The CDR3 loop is CASSVQTGSNQPQHF. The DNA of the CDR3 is TGTGCCAGTAGTGTACAGACAGGGAGCAATCAGCCCCAGCATTTT.

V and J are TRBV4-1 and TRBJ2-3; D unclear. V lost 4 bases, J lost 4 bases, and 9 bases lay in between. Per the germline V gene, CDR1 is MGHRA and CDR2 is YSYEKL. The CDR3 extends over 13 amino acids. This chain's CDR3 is CASSRAPPDTQYF. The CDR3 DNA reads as TGCGCCAGCAGCCGGGCCCCCCCAGATACGCAGTATTTT.